The present T cell receptor (beta chain) was sequenced within a study of a mutant IDH1 vaccine in newly diagnosed glioma. As to time point: week 35, safety follow-up. With topical imiquimod, each dose of the vaccine consisted of 300 ug of mutant IDH1 20-mer peptide. CDR3 length: 14 amino acids. V was pared by 9 bases and J by 7 bases, with 19 bases between. Germline assignment: CDR1 SNHLY and CDR2 FYNNEI. TCRdb's table, derived via immunoSEQ multiplex PCR, lists solely in-frame clones and lacks some. The data contain over 65,000 clones, 84% of them singletons. For this clone: The antigen is not known.

V and J are TRBV2 and TRBJ2-1; no clear D. Sequenced here: PBMCs, sampled from a glioma patient whose treatment included an IDH1 peptide vaccine. The receptor comes from a man aged 18 to 30 with glioma. The CDR3 sequence: CASHGLVGLNEQFF. Here the CDR3 DNA reads TGTGCCAGTCACGGGCTAGTTGGCCTAAATGAGCAGTTCTTC.